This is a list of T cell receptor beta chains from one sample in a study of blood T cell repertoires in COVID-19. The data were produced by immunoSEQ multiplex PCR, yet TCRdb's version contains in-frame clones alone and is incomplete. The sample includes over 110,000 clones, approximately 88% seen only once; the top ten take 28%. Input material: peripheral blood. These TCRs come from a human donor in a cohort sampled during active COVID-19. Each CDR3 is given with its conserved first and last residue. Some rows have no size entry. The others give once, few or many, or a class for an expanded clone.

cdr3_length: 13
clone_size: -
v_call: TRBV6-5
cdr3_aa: CASSTDIGNTIYF

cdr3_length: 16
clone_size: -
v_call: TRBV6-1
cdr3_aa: CASSESSGALTDTQYF

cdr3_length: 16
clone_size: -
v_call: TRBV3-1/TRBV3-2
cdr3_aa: CASSHKGKGDTGELFF

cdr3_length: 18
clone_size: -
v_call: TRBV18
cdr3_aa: CASSVAGLPSRTTDTQYF

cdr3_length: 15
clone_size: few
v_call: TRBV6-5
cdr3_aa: CASSLQQGTHSPLHF

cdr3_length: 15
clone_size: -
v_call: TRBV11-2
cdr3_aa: CASMKLAGGPGEQYF

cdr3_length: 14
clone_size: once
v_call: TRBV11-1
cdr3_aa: CASSRTGNNSPLHF

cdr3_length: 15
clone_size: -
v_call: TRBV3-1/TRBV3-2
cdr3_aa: CASSHWPTSTDTQYF

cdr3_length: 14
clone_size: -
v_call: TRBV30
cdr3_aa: CAWGNQGAWETQYF

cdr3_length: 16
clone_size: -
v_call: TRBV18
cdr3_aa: CASSPTTTGSYNEQFF

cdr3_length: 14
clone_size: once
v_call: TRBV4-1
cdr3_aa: CASSQITGDTEAFF

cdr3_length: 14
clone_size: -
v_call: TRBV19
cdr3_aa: CASRVDRGAGPQHF

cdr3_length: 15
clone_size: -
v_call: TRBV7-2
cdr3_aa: CASSPRTGLSYEQYF

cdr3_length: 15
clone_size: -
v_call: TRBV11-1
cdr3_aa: CASSLIARSYNEQFF

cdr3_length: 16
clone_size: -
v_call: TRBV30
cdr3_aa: CAWSVNGLAGYNEQFF

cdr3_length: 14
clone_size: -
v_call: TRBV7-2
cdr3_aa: CASSPAGGRNTQYF

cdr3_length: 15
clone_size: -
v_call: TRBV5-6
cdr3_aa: CASSLLSLNTGELFF

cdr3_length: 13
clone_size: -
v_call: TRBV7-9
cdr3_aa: CASSLAPVYGYTF

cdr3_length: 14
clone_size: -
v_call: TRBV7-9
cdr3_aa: CASSLDQGDHEQYF

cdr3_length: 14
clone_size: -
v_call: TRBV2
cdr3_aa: CASKSRVGTGELFF

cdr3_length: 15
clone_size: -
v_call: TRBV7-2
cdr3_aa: CASSSTGVVQETQYF

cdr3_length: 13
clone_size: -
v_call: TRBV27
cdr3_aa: CASKGPMNTEAFF

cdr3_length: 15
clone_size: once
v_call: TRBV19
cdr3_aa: CASSISGSTKETQYF

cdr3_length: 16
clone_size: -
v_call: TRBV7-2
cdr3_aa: CASSPPRYRGRFTLHF

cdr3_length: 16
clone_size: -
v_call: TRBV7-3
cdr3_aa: CASSLGLAGADGELFF

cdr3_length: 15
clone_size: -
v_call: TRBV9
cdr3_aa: CASSVDLASYNEQFF

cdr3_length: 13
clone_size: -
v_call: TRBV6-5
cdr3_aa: CASGDRGYNEQFF

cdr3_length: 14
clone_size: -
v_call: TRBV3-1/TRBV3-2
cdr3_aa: CASSQEGGTDTQYF

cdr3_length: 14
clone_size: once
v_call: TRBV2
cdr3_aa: CASSGQVLQETQYF

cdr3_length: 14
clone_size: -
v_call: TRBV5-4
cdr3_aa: CASSLFGSYNEQFF

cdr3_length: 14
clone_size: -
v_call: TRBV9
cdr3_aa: CASSVMVSWHEQFF

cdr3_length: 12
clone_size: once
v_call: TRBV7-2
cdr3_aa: CASSTTGFEQYF

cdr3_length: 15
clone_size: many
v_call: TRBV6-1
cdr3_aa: CASSESQGETYEQYF

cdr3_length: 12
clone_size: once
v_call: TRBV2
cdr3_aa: CASSTSGNTIYF

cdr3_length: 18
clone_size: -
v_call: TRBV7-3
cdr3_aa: CASSQNLWAGDPDNEQFF

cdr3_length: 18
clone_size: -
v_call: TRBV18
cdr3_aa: CASSPPGPAKARTGELFF